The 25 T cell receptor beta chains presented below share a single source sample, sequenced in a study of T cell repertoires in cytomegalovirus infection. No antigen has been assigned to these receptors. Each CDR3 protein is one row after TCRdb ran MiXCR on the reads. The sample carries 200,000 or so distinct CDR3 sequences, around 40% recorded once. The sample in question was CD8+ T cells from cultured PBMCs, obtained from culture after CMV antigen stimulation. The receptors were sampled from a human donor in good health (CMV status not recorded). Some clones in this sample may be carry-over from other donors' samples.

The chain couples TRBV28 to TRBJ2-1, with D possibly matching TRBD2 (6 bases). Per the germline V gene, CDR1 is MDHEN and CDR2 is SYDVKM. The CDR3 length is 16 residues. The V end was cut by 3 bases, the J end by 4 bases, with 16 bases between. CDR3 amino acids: CASSFTSRQGYNEQFF. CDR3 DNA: TGTGCCAGCAGTTTTACTAGCCGTCAGGGTTACAATGAGCAGTTCTTC.

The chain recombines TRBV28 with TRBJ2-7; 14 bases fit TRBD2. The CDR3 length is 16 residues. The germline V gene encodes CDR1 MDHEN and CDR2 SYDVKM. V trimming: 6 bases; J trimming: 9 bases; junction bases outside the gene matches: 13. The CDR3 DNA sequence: TGTGCCAGCAGCCCCGACCAGGGACTAGCGGGAGTAGGGCAGTACTTC. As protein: CASSPDQGLAGVGQYF.

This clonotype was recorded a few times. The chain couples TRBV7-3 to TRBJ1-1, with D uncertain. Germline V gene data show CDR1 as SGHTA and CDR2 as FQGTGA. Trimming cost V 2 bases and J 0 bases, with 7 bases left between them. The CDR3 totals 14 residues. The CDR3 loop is CASSLDDMNTEAFF. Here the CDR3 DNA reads TGTGCCAGCAGCTTAGACGACATGAACACTGAAGCTTTCTTT.

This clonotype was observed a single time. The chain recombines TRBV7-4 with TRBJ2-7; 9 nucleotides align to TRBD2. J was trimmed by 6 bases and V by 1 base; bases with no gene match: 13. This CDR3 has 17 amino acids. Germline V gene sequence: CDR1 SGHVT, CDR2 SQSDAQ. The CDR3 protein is CASSLGYAGGSVPEQYF. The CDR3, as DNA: TGTGCCAGCAGCTTAGGTTACGCGGGAGGGTCTGTTCCCGAGCAGTACTTC.

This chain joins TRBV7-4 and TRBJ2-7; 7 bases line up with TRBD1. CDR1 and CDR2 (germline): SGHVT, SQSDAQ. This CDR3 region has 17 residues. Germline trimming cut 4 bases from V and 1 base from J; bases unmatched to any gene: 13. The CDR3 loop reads CASSSNRGGGFSYEQYF. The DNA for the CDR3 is TGTGCCAGCAGCTCCAACAGGGGTGGTGGTTTTTCCTACGAGCAGTACTTC.

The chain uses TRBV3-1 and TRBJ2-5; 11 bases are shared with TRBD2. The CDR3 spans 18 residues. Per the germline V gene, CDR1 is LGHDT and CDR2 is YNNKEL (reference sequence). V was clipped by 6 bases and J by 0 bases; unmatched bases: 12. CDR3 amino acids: CASRFTALAGAYQETQYF. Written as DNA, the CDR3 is TGTGCCAGCAGGTTTACAGCACTAGCGGGGGCCTACCAAGAGACCCAGTACTTC.

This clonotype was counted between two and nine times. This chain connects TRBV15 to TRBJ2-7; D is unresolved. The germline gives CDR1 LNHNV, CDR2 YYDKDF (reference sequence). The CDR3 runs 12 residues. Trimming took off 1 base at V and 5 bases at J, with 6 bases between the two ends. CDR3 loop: CATSRVDHEQYF. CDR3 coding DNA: TGTGCCACCAGCAGAGTCGACCACGAGCAGTACTTC. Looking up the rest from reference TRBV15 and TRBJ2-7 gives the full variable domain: DAMVIQNPRYQVTQFGKPVTLSCSQTLNHNVMYWYQQKSSQAPKLLFHYYDKDFNNEADTPDNFQSRRPNTSFCFLDIRSPGLGDTAMYLCATSRVDHEQYFGPGTRLTVT.

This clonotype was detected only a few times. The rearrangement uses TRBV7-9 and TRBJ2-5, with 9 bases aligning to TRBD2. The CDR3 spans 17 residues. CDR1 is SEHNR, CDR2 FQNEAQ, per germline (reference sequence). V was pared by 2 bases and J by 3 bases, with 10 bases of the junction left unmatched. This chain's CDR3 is CASSLTHLGLAEETQYF. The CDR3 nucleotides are TGTGCCAGCAGCTTAACCCACTTGGGACTAGCTGAAGAGACCCAGTACTTC.

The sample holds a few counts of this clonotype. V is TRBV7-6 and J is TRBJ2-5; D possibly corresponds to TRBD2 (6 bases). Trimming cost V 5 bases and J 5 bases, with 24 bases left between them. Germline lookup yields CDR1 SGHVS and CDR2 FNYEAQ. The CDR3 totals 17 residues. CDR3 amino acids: CASSPSGAGEGVETQYF. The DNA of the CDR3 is TGTGCCAGCAGCCCCTCAGGAGCGGGTGAGGGAGTGGAGACCCAGTACTTC.

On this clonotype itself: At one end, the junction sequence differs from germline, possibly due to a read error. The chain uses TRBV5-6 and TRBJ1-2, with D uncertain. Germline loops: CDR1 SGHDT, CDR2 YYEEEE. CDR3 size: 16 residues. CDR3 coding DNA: TGTGCAAGCAGCTTGGTGTTCCTCGGGGTGAGGTATGGCTACACCTTC. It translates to CASSLVFLGVRYGYTF.

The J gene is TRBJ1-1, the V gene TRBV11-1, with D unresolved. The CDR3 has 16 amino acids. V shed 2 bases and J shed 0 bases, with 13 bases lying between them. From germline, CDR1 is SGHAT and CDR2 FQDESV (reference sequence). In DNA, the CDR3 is TGTGCCAGCAGCTTAAGTTACGACACTATGAACACTGAAGCTTTCTTT. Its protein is CASSLSYDTMNTEAFF.

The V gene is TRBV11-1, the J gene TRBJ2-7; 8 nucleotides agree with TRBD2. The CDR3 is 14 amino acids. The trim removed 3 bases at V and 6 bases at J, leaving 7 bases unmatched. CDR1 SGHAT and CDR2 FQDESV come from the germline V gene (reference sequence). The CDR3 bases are TGTGCCAGCAGCTTCCCCGAGCGGGAGCTCGAGCAGTACTTC. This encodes CASSFPERELEQYF.

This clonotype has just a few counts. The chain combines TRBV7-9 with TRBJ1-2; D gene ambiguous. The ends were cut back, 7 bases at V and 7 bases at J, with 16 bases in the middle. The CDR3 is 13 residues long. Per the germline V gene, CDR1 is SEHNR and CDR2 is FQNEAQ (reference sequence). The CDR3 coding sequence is TGTGCCAGCATCGGCGGCGGGTGGGGTGGCTACACCTTC. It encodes CASIGGGWGGYTF.

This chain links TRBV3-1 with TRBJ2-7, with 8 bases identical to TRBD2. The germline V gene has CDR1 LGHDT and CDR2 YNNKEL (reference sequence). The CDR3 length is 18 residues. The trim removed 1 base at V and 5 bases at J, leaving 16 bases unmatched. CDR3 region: CASSQVGHGSGRVDEQYF. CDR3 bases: TGTGCCAGCAGCCAAGTTGGGCACGGGAGCGGGAGAGTCGACGAGCAGTACTTC.

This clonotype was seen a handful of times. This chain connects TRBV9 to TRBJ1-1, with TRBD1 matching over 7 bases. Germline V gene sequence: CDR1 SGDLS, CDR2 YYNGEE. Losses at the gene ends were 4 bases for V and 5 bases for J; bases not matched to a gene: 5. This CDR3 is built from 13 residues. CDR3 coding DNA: TGTGCCAGCAGCTATACAGGGGAAACTGAAGCTTTCTTT. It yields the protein CASSYTGETEAFF.

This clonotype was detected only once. CDR3 sequence: CAISNPSVGDNEKLFF. DNA of the CDR3: TGTGCCATCAGCAACCCGAGCGTCGGGGATAATGAAAAACTGTTTTTT. The gene calls are TRBV10-3 and TRBJ1-4; the D is unclear. There are 16 residues in the CDR3. With 6 bases removed from V and 4 bases from J, the gap between germline ends came to 18 bases. CDR1 is ENHRY, CDR2 SYGVKD, per germline.

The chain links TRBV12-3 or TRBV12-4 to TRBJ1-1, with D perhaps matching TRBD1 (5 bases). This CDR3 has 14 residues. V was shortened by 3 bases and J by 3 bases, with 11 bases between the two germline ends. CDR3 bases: TGTGCCAGCAGTTTTGAGGGGTTGTACACTGAAGCTTTCTTT. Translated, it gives CASSFEGLYTEAFF.

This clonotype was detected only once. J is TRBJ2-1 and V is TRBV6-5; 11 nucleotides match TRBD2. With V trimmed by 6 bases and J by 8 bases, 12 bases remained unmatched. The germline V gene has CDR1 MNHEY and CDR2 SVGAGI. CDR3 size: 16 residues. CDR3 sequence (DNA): TGTGCCAGCAGCCACGAGACTAGCGGGACTTCAGATGAGCAGTTCTTC. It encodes CASSHETSGTSDEQFF.

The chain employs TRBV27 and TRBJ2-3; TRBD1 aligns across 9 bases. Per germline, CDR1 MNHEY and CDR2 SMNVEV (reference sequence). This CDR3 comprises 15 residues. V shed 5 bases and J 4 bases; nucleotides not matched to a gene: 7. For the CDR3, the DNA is TGTGCCAGCAGTACCCGGGACAGGGAGGCAGATACGCAGTATTTT. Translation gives CASSTRDREADTQYF.

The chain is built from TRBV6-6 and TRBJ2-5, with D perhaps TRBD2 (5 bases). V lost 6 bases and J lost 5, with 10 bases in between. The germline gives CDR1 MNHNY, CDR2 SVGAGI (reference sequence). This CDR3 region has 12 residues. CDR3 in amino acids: CASRSGSETQYF. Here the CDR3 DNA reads TGTGCCAGCAGATCGGGGTCGGAGACCCAGTACTTC.

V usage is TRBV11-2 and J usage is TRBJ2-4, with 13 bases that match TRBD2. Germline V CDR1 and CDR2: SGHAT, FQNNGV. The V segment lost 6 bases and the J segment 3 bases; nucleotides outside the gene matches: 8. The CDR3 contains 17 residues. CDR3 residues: CASSYGLAGDVKNIQYF. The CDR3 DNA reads TGTGCCAGCAGTTACGGACTAGCGGGAGACGTCAAAAACATTCAGTACTTC. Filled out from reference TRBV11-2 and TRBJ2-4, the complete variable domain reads EAGVAQSPRYKIIEKRQSVAFWCNPISGHATLYWYQQILGQGPKLLIQFQNNGVVDDSQLPKDRFSAERLKGVDSTLKIQPAKLEDSAVYLCASSYGLAGDVKNIQYFGAGTRLSVL.

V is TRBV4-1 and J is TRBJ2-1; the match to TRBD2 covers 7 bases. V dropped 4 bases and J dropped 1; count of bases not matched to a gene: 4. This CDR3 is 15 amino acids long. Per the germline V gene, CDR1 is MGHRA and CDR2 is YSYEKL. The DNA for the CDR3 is TGCGCCAGCAGCCCGACTAGCCTTTCCTACAATGAGCAGTTCTTC. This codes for CASSPTSLSYNEQFF.

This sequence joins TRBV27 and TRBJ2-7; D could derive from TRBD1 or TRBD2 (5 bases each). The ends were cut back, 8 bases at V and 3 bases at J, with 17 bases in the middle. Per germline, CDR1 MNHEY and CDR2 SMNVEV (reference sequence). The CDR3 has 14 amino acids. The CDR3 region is CASQPLGESYEQYF. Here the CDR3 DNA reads TGTGCCAGCCAACCCCTAGGGGAGAGCTACGAGCAGTACTTC.

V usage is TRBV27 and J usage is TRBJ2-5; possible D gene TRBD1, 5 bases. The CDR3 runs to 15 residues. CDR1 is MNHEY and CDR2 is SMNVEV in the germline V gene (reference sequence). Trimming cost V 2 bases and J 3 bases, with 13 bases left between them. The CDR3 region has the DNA TGTGCCAGCAGTTTAACAGGTCATCTCGAAGAGACCCAGTACTTC. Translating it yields CASSLTGHLEETQYF.

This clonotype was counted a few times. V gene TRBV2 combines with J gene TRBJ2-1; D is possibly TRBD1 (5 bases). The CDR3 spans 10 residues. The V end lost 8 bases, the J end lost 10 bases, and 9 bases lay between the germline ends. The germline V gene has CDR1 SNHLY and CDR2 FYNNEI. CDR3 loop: CASDNREQFF. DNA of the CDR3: TGTGCCAGCGATAACAGGGAGCAGTTCTTC.